A single sample is the source of the 18 T cell receptor beta chains below, sequenced in a study of pediatric ulcerative colitis. The protocol was immunoSEQ multiplex PCR, while the TCRdb copy is restricted to in-frame clones and leaves out a portion. Seen here are fewer than 45,000 clones, approximately 87% observed once, and the top ten hold roughly 25%. The material sequenced was blood. These receptors all come from a girl between 5 and 17 years old with moderate ulcerative colitis.

CDR3 protein: CASSYGGGAGAFF. CDR3 nucleotide sequence: TGTGCCAGCAGTTACGGCGGCGGGGCGGGAGCTTTCTTT. The rearrangement uses TRBV6-5 and TRBJ1-1; TRBD1 is a possible D gene (5 bases). This CDR3 contains 13 residues. Trimming took 2 bases from V and 10 from J, leaving 14 bases between them. Germline lookup yields CDR1 MNHEY and CDR2 SVGAGI.

The chain couples TRBV7-2 to TRBJ1-2; D is perhaps TRBD1 (6 bases). Germline-derived CDR1 and CDR2 are SGHTA and FQGNSA. The germline V and J ends were trimmed by 5 bases and 4 bases, with 17 bases remaining between them. This CDR3 is 15 amino acids long. The CDR3 reads CASSPEIGGGYGYTF. The CDR3 region has the DNA TGTGCCAGCAGCCCCGAGATTGGAGGGGGCTATGGCTACACCTTC.

The V call is TRBV4-2, the J call TRBJ2-1, with 13 bases identical to TRBD2. In germline, CDR1 is LGHNA, CDR2 YNFKEQ. The CDR3 has 19 residues. The ends lost 0 bases at V and 9 bases at J; junction bases unmatched: 14. The CDR3 DNA sequence: TGTGCCAGCAGCCAAGATCGGGTTACTAGCGGGGGGGTTGTCGGTGAGCAGTTCTTC. It translates to CASSQDRVTSGGVVGEQFF.

This clone was seen a handful of times. The gene calls are TRBV29-1 and TRBJ1-3; D might be TRBD1 (5 bases). V was shortened by 6 bases and J by 0 bases, with 12 bases between the two germline ends. CDR1 SQVTM and CDR2 ANQGSEA come from the germline V gene. The CDR3 runs 14 residues. DNA for the CDR3: TGCAGCGTCCGGGGCACGAACTCTGGAAACACCATATATTTT. This gives the protein CSVRGTNSGNTIYF.

The V call is TRBV4-1, the J call TRBJ1-2; TRBD1 might be the D (5 bases). In germline, CDR1 is MGHRA, CDR2 YSYEKL. The CDR3 runs 15 residues. The V and J ends lost 1 base and 3 bases respectively, with 12 bases between them. CDR3 in DNA: TGCGCCAGCAGCCAAGCGGGGTGGGACGACTATGGCTACACCTTC. Amino acid sequence: CASSQAGWDDYGYTF.

This clone has a single count. The J gene is TRBJ2-2, the V gene TRBV5-4; D is possibly TRBD2 (6 bases). The CDR3 covers 16 residues. V was pared by 4 bases and J by 3 bases, with 16 bases between. Germline CDR1 is SGHNT and CDR2 is YYREEE (reference sequence). CDR3 in DNA: TGTGCCAGCAGCCCCGACGGGGGTCGCCACACCGGGGAGCTGTTTTTT. It encodes CASSPDGGRHTGELFF. Full variable domain (remainder filled in from reference TRBV5-4 and TRBJ2-2): ETGVTQSPTHLIKTRGQQVTLRCSSQSGHNTVSWYQQALGQGPQFIFQYYREEENGRGNFPPRFSGLQFPNYSSELNVNALELDDSALYLCASSPDGGRHTGELFFGEGSRLTVL.

V gene TRBV5-4 combines with J gene TRBJ2-6; the match to TRBD1 covers 9 bases. Unmatched junction bases numbered 8, after V lost 4 bases and J lost 0 bases. This CDR3 has 18 amino acids. CDR1 SGHNT and CDR2 YYREEE come from the germline V gene (reference sequence). CDR3 bases: TGTGCCAGCAGCCGACAGGGGGTTCCCAACTCTGGGGCCAACGTCCTGACTTTC. It is translated as CASSRQGVPNSGANVLTF. The full variable domain, rest sourced from reference TRBV5-4 and TRBJ2-6, is ETGVTQSPTHLIKTRGQQVTLRCSSQSGHNTVSWYQQALGQGPQFIFQYYREEENGRGNFPPRFSGLQFPNYSSELNVNALELDDSALYLCASSRQGVPNSGANVLTFGAGSRLTVL.

The V gene is TRBV5-6, the J gene TRBJ2-2, with D hard to call. Germline V lookup: CDR1 SGHDT, CDR2 YYEEEE. This CDR3 has 11 residues. Trimming left V 1 base short and J 7 bases short, with 2 bases between. The CDR3 protein is CASSLYGELFF. The CDR3 DNA reads TGTGCCAGCAGCTTGTACGGGGAGCTGTTTTTT.

This clone was detected ten times or more. The sample has other DNA sequences that encode this CDR3 too. This chain links TRBV7-8 with TRBJ1-1, with D hard to call. Trimming shortened V by 5 bases and J by 4 bases, and 8 bases separated the two germline ends. The CDR3 is made up of 12 amino acids. The germline V gene encodes CDR1 SGHVS and CDR2 FQNEAQ. The CDR3 region is CASSPQATEAFF. The CDR3 DNA is TGTGCCAGCAGCCCTCAGGCCACTGAAGCTTTCTTT.

This sequence joins TRBV19 and TRBJ1-5; possible D gene TRBD1, 5 bases. Germline assignment: CDR1 LNHDA and CDR2 SQIVND (reference sequence). This CDR3 is 13 amino acids long. Trimming stripped 4 bases from V and 4 bases from J, with 8 bases between. The CDR3 region is CASSRAGNQPQHF. CDR3 DNA sequence: TGTGCCAGTAGTAGGGCAGGGAATCAGCCCCAGCATTTT. The variable domain in full, with the rest retrieved from reference TRBV19 and TRBJ1-5, is DGGITQSPKYLFRKEGQNVTLSCEQNLNHDAMYWYRQDPGQGLRLIYYSQIVNDFQKGDIAEGYSVSREKKESFPLTVTSAQKNPTAFYLCASSRAGNQPQHFGDGTRLSIL.

This clone was seen only a few times. The chain carries TRBV7-9 and TRBJ2-2; D is unclear. Germline V CDR1 and CDR2: SEHNR, FQNEAQ (reference sequence). V was trimmed by 2 bases and J by 5 bases, leaving 6 bases between them. This CDR3 contains 13 residues. This CDR3 reads CASSLTRTGELFF. DNA for the CDR3: TGTGCCAGCAGCTTAACAAGAACCGGGGAGCTGTTTTTT.

The chain is built from TRBV27 and TRBJ2-7; 14 positions agree with TRBD2. V trimming: 7 bases; J trimming: 3 bases; junction bases outside the gene matches: 17. This CDR3 comprises 19 residues. The V gene's germline CDR1 is MNHEY and CDR2 SMNVEV (reference sequence). The CDR3 sequence is CASTRYTGTSGSGSYEQYF. The CDR3 DNA sequence: TGTGCCAGCACCCGTTACACGGGGACTAGCGGGAGTGGGAGCTACGAGCAGTACTTC.

This clone has just a few counts. V and J are TRBV7-9 and TRBJ1-2; no clear D. Trimming cost V 3 bases and J 6 bases, with 17 bases left between them. The CDR3 totals 15 residues. The germline CDR1 and CDR2 sequences are SEHNR and FQNEAQ (reference sequence). The chain's CDR3 is CASSLPRNPPNGYTF. Written as DNA, the CDR3 is TGTGCCAGCAGCTTGCCCAGGAACCCACCCAATGGCTACACCTTC. The entire variable domain, with the rest obtained from reference TRBV7-9 and TRBJ1-2, is as follows: DTGVSQNPRHKITKRGQNVTFRCDPISEHNRLYWYRQTLGQGPEFLTYFQNEAQLEKSRLLSDRFSAERPKGSFSTLEIQRTEQGDSAMYLCASSLPRNPPNGYTFGSGTRLTVV.

The chain recombines TRBV7-9 with TRBJ2-3, with 9 bases fitting TRBD2. Trimming cost V 3 bases and J 3 bases; bases outside gene matches: 1. This CDR3 spans 14 amino acids. Looked up from germline, CDR1 is SEHNR and CDR2 is FQNEAQ (reference sequence). The CDR3 sequence is CASSFSGGTDTQYF. CDR3 DNA: TGTGCCAGCAGCTTTAGCGGGGGTACAGATACGCAGTATTTT.

DNA for the CDR3: TGTGCCAGCAGCTCGGGACATCCGGGAGATACGCAGTATTTT. It is translated as CASSSGHPGDTQYF. The chain employs TRBV6-6 and TRBJ2-3, with a tentative D call TRBD1 (6 bases). V was cut by 6 bases and J by 5 bases, with 15 bases left in between. The CDR3 sequence is 14 residues long. Germline CDR1 is MNHNY and CDR2 is SVGAGI (reference sequence).

A few counts support this clone. V is TRBV21-1 and J is TRBJ1-2; the D call TRBD1 from the table was never checked on the DNA. TRBV21-1 is a documented pseudogene. The CDR3 spans 10 residues. DNA for the CDR3: TGTGCCAGCAGGACGGGGACAGGGCCTTTC. It encodes CASRTGTGPF.

V gene TRBV7-9 combines with J gene TRBJ2-1; unclear D gene. The ends were cut back, 5 bases at V and 5 bases at J, with 7 bases in the middle. The CDR3 length is 12 residues. Per germline, CDR1 SEHNR and CDR2 FQNEAQ (reference sequence). CDR3 in amino acids: CASSAEHNEQFF. CDR3 bases: TGTGCCAGCAGCGCCGAACACAATGAGCAGTTCTTC.

The chain links TRBV28 to TRBJ1-2; 9 positions agree with TRBD1. The V gene's germline CDR1 is MDHEN and CDR2 SYDVKM. The CDR3 runs 14 residues. The V segment lost 5 bases and the J segment 4 bases; nucleotides outside the gene matches: 5. CDR3 in DNA: TGTGCCAGCAGTCCGGGACAGGGAGGCTATGGCTACACCTTC. Residues: CASSPGQGGYGYTF.